These 28 T cell receptor beta chains were all obtained from the same sample, sequenced in a study of CD8 T cells in Susac syndrome. Random-hexamer reverse transcription was applied to roughly 0.45 to 1 ug RNA. Using its own MiXCR run on the immunoSEQ multiplex PCR reads, TCRdb lists one record per CDR3 protein. In the table there are around 130,000 distinct CDR3 sequences, roughly 94% of which are singletons. Sequenced: CD8+ T cells from PBMCs. These receptors came from a human donor with Susac syndrome.

The chain is built from TRBV21-1 and TRBJ2-7. TRBV21-1 is a pseudogene segment. This CDR3 contains 11 residues. CDR3 protein: CASNYRYEQYF. Written as DNA, the CDR3 is TGTGCCAGCAACTATAGATACGAGCAGTACTTC.

The gene calls are TRBV20-1 and TRBJ1-6, with D unclear. CDR1 and CDR2 from the germline V gene are DFQATT and SNEGSKA (reference sequence). The CDR3 covers 14 residues. V lost 5 bases and J 4 bases, leaving 12 bases between the germline ends. CDR3: CSAPTGIYNSPLHF. The CDR3 nucleotides are TGCAGTGCTCCCACGGGGATTTATAATTCACCCCTCCACTTT.

V usage is TRBV25-1 and J usage is TRBJ1-2, with D tentatively TRBD1 (5 bases). This CDR3 region has 14 residues. CDR1 MGHDK and CDR2 SYGVNS come from the germline V gene. V lost 5 bases and J lost 6, with 16 bases in between. The CDR3 DNA reads as TGTGCCAGCAGTCCCCCACCAGGGTTCGATGGCTACACCTTC. Amino acids: CASSPPPGFDGYTF.

In regard to this clonotype: The junction does not match germline at one end; this may be a read error. The chain carries TRBV7-7 and TRBJ1-1; D not certain. CDR1 and CDR2 (germline): SSHAT, FNYEAQ (reference sequence). CDR3 length: 14 residues. The CDR3 coding sequence is TGTGCTAGCAGCTTATTGGACGGAAACACTGAAGCTTTCTTT. It translates to CASSLLDGNTEAFF.

The rearrangement uses TRBV4-1 and TRBJ2-3, with 11 bases aligning to TRBD1. This CDR3 is 17 amino acids long. The germline V gene has CDR1 MGHRA and CDR2 YSYEKL. With 0 bases clipped from V and 3 bases from J, the junction kept 5 bases outside the gene matches. The CDR3 protein is CASSQEGTGGITDTQYF. In nucleotides, the CDR3 is TGCGCCAGCAGCCAAGAGGGGACAGGGGGGATAACAGATACGCAGTATTTT.

The J gene is TRBJ2-7, the V gene TRBV5-1, with D hard to call. The CDR3 has 14 amino acids. Germline CDR1 reads SGHRS; CDR2 reads YFSETQ. The V and J ends lost 0 bases and 3 bases respectively, with 10 bases between them. The CDR3 sequence: CASSLGWEDYEQYF. CDR3 bases: TGCGCCAGCAGCTTGGGTTGGGAAGACTACGAGCAGTACTTC.

The CDR3 reads CASSHDTNTEAFF. CDR3 DNA sequence: TGTGCCAGCAGCCACGACACGAACACTGAAGCTTTCTTT. This chain links TRBV12-3 or TRBV12-4 with TRBJ1-1; D is unclear. V was cut by 6 bases and J by 1 base, with 9 bases left in between. The CDR3 is 13 residues long.

The genes are TRBV13 and TRBJ2-1; TRBD2 is a possible D gene (6 bases). Per germline, CDR1 PRHDT and CDR2 FYEKMQ (reference sequence). Trimming cost V 6 bases and J 0 bases, with 18 bases left between them. The CDR3 length is 17 residues. For the CDR3, the DNA is TGTGCCAGCAGTTATATCTCCCCTAGCGACTCCTACAATGAGCAGTTCTTC. The encoded protein is CASSYISPSDSYNEQFF.

DNA for the CDR3: TGTGCCAGCAGCTTAGCGGGAGACAATGAGCAGTTCTTC. This translates into CASSLAGDNEQFF. The chain links TRBV7-9 to TRBJ2-1; D perhaps matches TRBD2 (5 bases). The CDR3 is 13 amino acids. CDR1 SEHNR and CDR2 FQNEAQ come from the germline V gene (reference sequence). Trimming removed 0 bases at V and 5 bases at J, with 5 bases between.

This rearrangement joins TRBV3-1 to TRBJ2-3, with 10 nucleotides matching TRBD1. CDR3 length: 15 amino acids. V was pared by 4 bases and J by 4 bases, with 5 bases of the junction left unmatched. Germline CDR1 reads LGHDT; CDR2 reads YNNKEL (reference sequence). The CDR3 bases are TGTGCCAGCAGCCGGGACAGGGGTGTATCAGATACGCAGTATTTT. Its translation is CASSRDRGVSDTQYF.

Only one count was recorded for this clonotype. CDR3 amino acids: CATRGTGSTDTQYF. In nucleotides, the CDR3 is TGTGCCACCAGAGGGACAGGATCTACAGATACGCAGTATTTT. V gene TRBV15 combines with J gene TRBJ2-3; 8 positions agree with TRBD1. Germline CDR1 and CDR2: LNHNV and YYDKDF (reference sequence). The CDR3 runs 14 residues. The junction had 5 bases not matched to a gene; V was cut back by 6 bases and J by 3 bases.

The V gene is TRBV29-1, the J gene TRBJ2-7, with unresolved D. The V gene lost 3 bases and the J gene lost 3 bases, with 6 bases spanning the gap. This CDR3 comprises 11 residues. CDR1 and CDR2 (germline): SQVTM, ANQGSEA. For the CDR3, the DNA is TGCAGCGTTGAGAGAAACTACGAGCAGTACTTC. Translation: CSVERNYEQYF.

The sample holds a few counts of this clonotype. The V call is TRBV5-6, the J call TRBJ2-7; 7 bases fit TRBD1. The CDR3 has 14 amino acids. With V trimmed by 4 bases and J by 3 bases, 7 bases remained unmatched. The V gene's germline CDR1 is SGHDT and CDR2 YYEEEE. CDR3 in DNA: TGTGCCAGCAGCCCGACAGGGAAGGACTACGAGCAGTACTTC. Its translation: CASSPTGKDYEQYF.

This chain uses TRBV5-1 with TRBJ1-2; TRBD1 matches at 7 bases. The CDR3 contains 15 residues. From germline, CDR1 is SGHRS and CDR2 YFSETQ. After removal of 3 bases from V and 2 bases from J, the junction contained 7 bases not matched to a gene. The CDR3 region is CASSYQTGKNYGYTF. The CDR3 nucleotides are TGCGCCAGCAGCTATCAGACAGGGAAGAACTATGGCTACACCTTC.

The chain uses TRBV6-5 and TRBJ1-2; 7 bases agree with TRBD1. Germline CDR1 is MNHEY and CDR2 is SVGAGI. The junction had 4 bases not matched to a gene; V was cut back by 6 bases and J by 9 bases. CDR3 length equals 11 residues. In DNA, the CDR3 is TGTGCCAGCAGAGACAGGGAGAGCTACACCTTC. Protein sequence: CASRDRESYTF.

Written as DNA, the CDR3 is TGCAGCGCCATCAAGGGGAACCAAGAGACCCAGTACTTC. It yields the protein CSAIKGNQETQYF. This chain connects TRBV20-1 to TRBJ2-5; D may be TRBD1 (5 bases). The CDR3 length is 13 residues. CDR1 DFQATT and CDR2 SNEGSKA come from the germline V gene (reference sequence).

This sequence joins TRBV12-3 or TRBV12-4 and TRBJ2-3, with 7 bases fitting TRBD1. The CDR3 loop spans 17 amino acids. Trimming took 6 bases from V and 5 from J; bases not matched to a gene: 17. For the CDR3, the DNA is TGTGCCAGCAGCCACCCACGCCAGGGGGAAATAGGAGATACGCAGTATTTT. Translating gives CASSHPRQGEIGDTQYF.

This rearrangement joins TRBV5-4 to TRBJ2-1, with D perhaps TRBD1 or TRBD2 (5 bases each). This CDR3 region has 12 residues. Germline V gene lookup returns CDR1 SGHNT and CDR2 YYREEE (reference sequence). Between the trimmed V and J ends, which lost 0 bases and 15 bases, there was a span of 13 bases. The DNA for the CDR3 is TGTGCCAGCAGCTTGGCGGGGACGGAAGGGTTCTTC. It encodes CASSLAGTEGFF.

The sample holds one count of this clonotype. The chain joins TRBV7-8 to TRBJ1-2, with D unresolved. The germline V and J ends were trimmed by 0 bases and 3 bases, with 5 bases remaining between them. The CDR3 is 13 residues long. The germline V gene has CDR1 SGHVS and CDR2 FQNEAQ. Here the CDR3 DNA reads TGTGCCAGCAGCTTAGCGAACCACTATGGCTACACCTTC. This sequence encodes CASSLANHYGYTF.

This clonotype has just one count. This sequence joins TRBV27 and TRBJ2-3; D is unclear. In germline, CDR1 is MNHEY, CDR2 SMNVEV (reference sequence). The CDR3 runs to 14 residues. V lost 5 bases to trimming and J lost 0 bases, with 9 bases between them. CDR3 bases: TGTGCCAGCAGTCCCCACCCTAGCACAGATACGCAGTATTTT. Translated, it gives CASSPHPSTDTQYF.

The V gene is TRBV5-4, the J gene TRBJ2-1; 8 bases are shared with TRBD1. Losses at the gene ends were 5 bases for V and 8 bases for J; bases not matched to a gene: 9. CDR1 is SGHNT, CDR2 YYREEE, per germline (reference sequence). This CDR3 region has 14 residues. CDR3 in amino acids: CASRPSGGLHEQFF. The CDR3 nucleotides are TGTGCCAGCAGGCCCTCAGGGGGCCTTCATGAGCAGTTCTTC.

The chain joins TRBV12-3 or TRBV12-4 to TRBJ2-1, with 11 bases aligning to TRBD1. The CDR3 totals 15 residues. J lost 12 bases, V lost 0 bases, and 7 bases had no gene match. The CDR3 region is CASSLAGQGAGVQFF. For the CDR3, the DNA is TGTGCCAGCAGTTTAGCCGGACAGGGGGCGGGGGTGCAGTTCTTC.

The V call is TRBV4-1, the J call TRBJ2-5; D unresolved. The CDR3 loop spans 15 amino acids. The germline V and J ends were trimmed by 0 bases and 2 bases, with 10 bases remaining between them. Germline V gives CDR1 MGHRA, CDR2 YSYEKL. The CDR3 sequence is CASSQDPGGQETQYF. The CDR3 DNA reads TGCGCCAGCAGCCAAGACCCTGGCGGACAAGAGACCCAGTACTTC.

The chain carries TRBV25-1 and TRBJ2-5; a weak D match, TRBD2 (6 bases). V lost 2 bases and J 5 bases, leaving 24 bases between the germline ends. There are 18 residues in the CDR3. The germline CDR1 and CDR2 sequences are MGHDK and SYGVNS. For the CDR3, the DNA is TGTGCCAGCAGTGAAGGGGGGTTAGGGGTCGGGCGCTCGGAGACCCAGTACTTC. It codes for CASSEGGLGVGRSETQYF.

The V gene is TRBV6-6, the J gene TRBJ2-7; 9 positions match TRBD1. The ends lost 2 bases at V and 5 bases at J; junction bases unmatched: 4. The germline V gene has CDR1 MNHNY and CDR2 SVGAGI (reference sequence). The CDR3 is made up of 14 amino acids. CDR3 region: CASSYGTGRDEQYF. CDR3 in DNA: TGTGCCAGCAGTTACGGGACAGGGCGGGACGAGCAGTACTTC.

The count of this clonotype is one. This rearrangement joins TRBV3-1 to TRBJ2-3; D is perhaps TRBD1 (5 bases). This CDR3 is 14 amino acids long. The ends were cut back, 4 bases at V and 6 bases at J, with 14 bases in the middle. Looked up from germline, CDR1 is LGHDT and CDR2 is YNNKEL (reference sequence). The CDR3 is CASSPDRGADTQYF. The DNA of the CDR3 is TGTGCCAGCAGCCCTGACCGTGGGGCCGATACGCAGTATTTT.

The rearrangement joins TRBV3-1 to TRBJ2-2; D unresolved. V was cut by 3 bases and J by 0 bases, with 11 bases left in between. Germline CDR1 and CDR2: LGHDT and YNNKEL (reference sequence). The CDR3 extends over 16 amino acids. CDR3 nucleotide sequence: TGTGCCAGCAGCCAGTCCCACGGACCGAACACCGGGGAGCTGTTTTTT. Translating gives CASSQSHGPNTGELFF.

This clonotype was seen a single time. The rearrangement links TRBV14 to TRBJ2-7, with D unclear. The CDR3 sequence is 12 residues long. The germline V and J ends were trimmed by 4 bases and 4 bases, with 8 bases remaining between them. Looked up from germline, CDR1 is SGHDN and CDR2 is FVKESK. CDR3 loop: CASSRVQYEQYF. The CDR3 DNA is TGTGCCAGCAGCCGGGTCCAGTACGAGCAGTACTTC.